This TCR beta chain appears in the sequencing data of a study of cytomegalovirus exposure and HLA in healthy donors. Each donor was healthy, and each was a bone marrow donor. Remarks on this clone: Its specificity is not known.

V lost 2 bases to trimming and J lost 2 bases, with 12 bases between them. The CDR3 length is 14 residues. From germline, CDR1 is SQVTM and CDR2 ANQGSEA. A multiplex PCR was run with 60 Vbeta primers and 13 Jbeta primers. Libraries were prepared by immunoSEQ multiplex PCR; TCRdb keeps only in-frame clonotypes and omits some of them. In total, the table holds about 140,000 clones. The study's findings and limits: According to reports, the classifier identified cytomegalovirus status with high specificity and sensitivity. Rare TCR sequences predominated, though certain public TCRs were found in many donors. Within the data, a cluster of highly shared sequence variants was likely a sequencing artifact.

Sequenced: PBMCs. This TCR was recovered from a male donor in good health and CMV-seronegative. V usage is TRBV29-1 and J usage is TRBJ1-2; TRBD1 might be the D (5 bases). CDR3 DNA sequence: TGCAGCGTTGAACCCAGACAGTCAAACTATGGCTACACCTTC. Its translation is CSVEPRQSNYGYTF.